One and the same sample provided the 14 T cell receptor beta chains below, sequenced in a study of blood T cell repertoires in COVID-19. Profiled with immunoSEQ multiplex PCR; TCRdb holds only in-frame clones, not every one. The profile shows fewer than 250,000 clones, approximately 81% of them singletons. The sample taken for sequencing was peripheral blood. These receptors were collected from a human donor in a cohort sampled during active COVID-19.

The chain has TRBV14 and TRBJ2-6, with D unresolved. The length of the CDR3 is 13 residues. V was shortened by 8 bases and J by 0 bases, with 5 bases between the two germline ends. Germline assignment: CDR1 SGHDN and CDR2 FVKESK. CDR3 in amino acids: CASRSSGANVLTF. CDR3 coding DNA: TGTGCCAGCCGGAGCTCTGGGGCCAACGTCCTGACTTTC.

V gene TRBV7-8 combines with J gene TRBJ2-1, with 11 bases that match TRBD2. V lost 4 bases, J lost 6 bases, and 5 bases stayed unmatched. Per germline, CDR1 SGHVS and CDR2 FQNEAQ. This CDR3 region has 15 residues. The CDR3 DNA is TGTGCCAGCAGCTCTACTAGCGGGGGCCCCAATGAGCAGTTCTTC. Translating it yields CASSSTSGGPNEQFF.

This clone showed up just once. The chain has TRBV6-5 and TRBJ1-3; D remains unclear. This CDR3 is 15 amino acids long. Germline lookup yields CDR1 MNHEY and CDR2 SVGAGI. V was clipped by 0 bases and J by 4 bases, with 10 bases between them. This chain's CDR3 is CASSYSNSRGNTIYF. The CDR3 bases are TGTGCCAGCAGTTACTCGAATTCCAGGGGAAACACCATATATTTT.

In this sample, this clone turned up once. The CDR3 is CASSTTRSGEQYF. The CDR3 nucleotides read TGCGCCAGCAGCACGACTAGATCAGGCGAGCAGTACTTC. The chain carries TRBV5-1 and TRBJ2-7, with D maybe TRBD2 (6 bases). V dropped 4 bases and J dropped 6 bases, with 14 bases sitting between them. This CDR3 comprises 13 residues. Looked up from germline, CDR1 is SGHRS and CDR2 is YFSETQ.

The chain joins TRBV3-1 (or the pseudogene TRBV3-2) to TRBJ2-2; TRBD2 aligns across 8 bases. Trimming cost V 1 base and J 7 bases; bases outside gene matches: 5. Germline CDR1 LGHDT, CDR2 YNNKEL (reference sequence). CDR3 length: 15 amino acids. The CDR3 loop reads CASSQATSGNGELFF. In DNA form, the CDR3 reads TGTGCCAGCAGCCAAGCTACTAGCGGAAACGGGGAGCTGTTTTTT.

The chain combines TRBV27 with TRBJ2-7; 11 nucleotides match TRBD1. Germline V gives CDR1 MNHEY, CDR2 SMNVEV (reference sequence). The CDR3 extends over 16 amino acids. V lost 2 bases, J lost 0 bases, and 3 bases stayed unmatched. The CDR3 loop is CASSLAGTGGSYEQYF. Here the CDR3 DNA reads TGTGCCAGCAGTTTAGCCGGGACAGGGGGCTCCTACGAGCAGTACTTC.

This chain links TRBV6-6 with TRBJ1-1; a weak D match, TRBD1 (6 bases). V lost 4 bases and J lost 1, with 13 bases in between. This CDR3 comprises 15 residues. The germline V gene encodes CDR1 MNHNY and CDR2 SVGAGI (reference sequence). CDR3 protein: CASSSPGGQNTEAFF. CDR3 DNA: TGTGCCAGCAGTTCTCCGGGGGGCCAGAACACTGAAGCTTTCTTT.

This chain connects TRBV5-1 to TRBJ2-1; D remains unclear. CDR3 length equals 15 residues. CDR1 and CDR2 from the germline V gene are SGHRS and YFSETQ. With 1 base removed from V and 5 bases from J, the gap between germline ends came to 13 bases. CDR3 sequence: CASSLRFLGDNEQFF. The CDR3 DNA follows: TGCGCCAGCAGCTTGCGGTTTCTAGGAGACAATGAGCAGTTCTTC.

This clone appeared a few times. The gene calls are TRBV6-2 or TRBV6-3 and TRBJ1-1; D not resolved. Trimming removed 5 bases at V and 4 bases at J, with 8 bases between. The CDR3 has 12 amino acids. Germline V gives CDR1 MNHEY, CDR2 SVGEGT. For the CDR3, the DNA is TGTGCCAGCAGTAACCGCGGCACTGAAGCTTTCTTT. Amino acid sequence: CASSNRGTEAFF.

This rearrangement joins TRBV5-1 to TRBJ2-3, with a weak D call TRBD2 (5 bases). Germline lookup yields CDR1 SGHRS and CDR2 YFSETQ. This CDR3 has 14 amino acids. The V and J ends lost 4 bases and 2 bases respectively, with 11 bases between them. CDR3 in DNA: TGCGCCAGCAGCAGAGGGCCCCTCACAGATACGCAGTATTTT. It yields the protein CASSRGPLTDTQYF.

The CDR3 coding sequence is TGTGCCAGCAGTGAGGGGCCTCTCTACGAGCAGTACGTC. It specifies CASSEGPLYEQYV. This chain joins TRBV6-1 and TRBJ2-7; tentative D call: TRBD1 (5 bases). V was pared by 3 bases and J by 3 bases, with 9 bases between. Germline V lookup: CDR1 MNHNS, CDR2 SASEGT. The CDR3 has 13 amino acids.

The chain couples TRBV3-1 (or the pseudogene TRBV3-2) to TRBJ1-2; D may be TRBD1 (6 bases). The CDR3 totals 13 residues. In germline, CDR1 is LGHDT, CDR2 YNNKEL (reference sequence). Trimming took 4 bases from V and 8 from J, leaving 14 bases between them. The DNA for the CDR3 is TGTGCCAGCAGCCGGGGGGGGGCTTCGGGCTACACCTTC. Amino acids: CASSRGGASGYTF.

The J gene is TRBJ2-1, the V gene TRBV18, with 7 nucleotides matching TRBD1. After removal of 3 bases from V and 9 bases from J, the junction contained 8 bases not matched to a gene. The germline V gene encodes CDR1 KGHSH and CDR2 LQKENI. CDR3 size: 14 residues. CDR3 protein: CASSPGQAKGEQFF. CDR3 nucleotides: TGTGCCAGCTCACCCGGACAGGCTAAAGGTGAGCAGTTCTTC.

This chain uses TRBV7-9 with TRBJ2-1, with 7 bases identical to TRBD1. J was trimmed by 3 bases and V by 0 bases; bases with no gene match: 5. The CDR3 has 16 residues. Germline lookup yields CDR1 SEHNR and CDR2 FQNEAQ (reference sequence). In nucleotides, the CDR3 is TGTGCCAGCAGCTTAGCCCAGACAGGGAGCTACAATGAGCAGTTCTTC. Translating gives CASSLAQTGSYNEQFF.